The present TCR beta chain was sequenced within a study of shared clonotypes between healthy human individuals. V lost 4 bases to trimming and J lost 0 bases, with 7 bases between them. The CDR3 consists of 14 residues. CDR1 is MGHRA and CDR2 is YSYEKL in the germline V gene. Profiled with immunoSEQ multiplex PCR; TCRdb holds only in-frame clones, not every one. The repertoire holds 2 million to 2.5 million clones, with 85% to 95% as singletons. Input material: naive CD4+ T cells sorted from blood. The subset denotes: CD45RA+ positively selected. V is TRBV4-1 and J is TRBJ1-5, with a possible D match to TRBD1 (6 bases). The sequence came from a man aged 18 to 29 in good health. CDR3 protein: CASSPGHSNQPQHF. The CDR3 bases are TGCGCCAGCAGCCCGGGACATAGCAATCAGCCCCAGCATTTT.